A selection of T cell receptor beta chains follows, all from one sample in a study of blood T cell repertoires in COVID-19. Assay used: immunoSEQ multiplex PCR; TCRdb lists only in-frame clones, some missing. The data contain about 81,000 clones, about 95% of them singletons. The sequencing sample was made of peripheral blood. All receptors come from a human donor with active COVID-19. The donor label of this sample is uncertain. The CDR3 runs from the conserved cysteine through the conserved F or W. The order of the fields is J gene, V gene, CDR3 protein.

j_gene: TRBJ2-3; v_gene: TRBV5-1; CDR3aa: CASSLAGSTDTQYF
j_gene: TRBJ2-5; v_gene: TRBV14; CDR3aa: CASSQQGAGETQYF
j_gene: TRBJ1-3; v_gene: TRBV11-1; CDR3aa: CASSQGGRNTIYF
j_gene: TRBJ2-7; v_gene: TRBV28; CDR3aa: CASSFGGLAGDEQYF
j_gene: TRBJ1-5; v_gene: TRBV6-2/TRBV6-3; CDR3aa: CASSSRRNNQPQHF
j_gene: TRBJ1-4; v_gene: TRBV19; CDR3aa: CASRHRQDEKLFF
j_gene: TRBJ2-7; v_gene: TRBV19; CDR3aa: CASSLDREPPKEQYF
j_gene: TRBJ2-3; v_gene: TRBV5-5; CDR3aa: CASSRDRGRLTDTQYF
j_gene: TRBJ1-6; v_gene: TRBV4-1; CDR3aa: CASSLGQGSPLHF
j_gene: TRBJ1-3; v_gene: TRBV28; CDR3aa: CASSQGAYSGNTIYF
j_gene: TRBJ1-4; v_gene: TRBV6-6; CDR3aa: CASSPTGGVEKLFF
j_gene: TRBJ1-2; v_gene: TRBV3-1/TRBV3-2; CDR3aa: CASSQGQGSAYGYTF
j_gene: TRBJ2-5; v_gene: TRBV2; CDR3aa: CASSPSGGSQQETQYF
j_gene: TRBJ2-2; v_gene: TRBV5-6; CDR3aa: CASSSRQGWNTGELFF
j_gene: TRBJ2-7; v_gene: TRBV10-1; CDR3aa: CASSEAGTRGSYEQYF
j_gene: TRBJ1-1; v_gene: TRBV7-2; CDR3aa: CASSLAQGRGTPMEAFF
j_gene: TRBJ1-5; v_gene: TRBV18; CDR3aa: CASSPGQGKDQPQHF
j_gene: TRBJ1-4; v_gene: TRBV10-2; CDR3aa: CASLDRINEKLFF
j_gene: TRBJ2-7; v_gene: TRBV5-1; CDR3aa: CASSLGFDNSYEQYF
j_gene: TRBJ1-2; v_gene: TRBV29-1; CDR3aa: CSVPSIESGERGDYGYTF
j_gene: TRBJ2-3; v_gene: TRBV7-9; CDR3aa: CASGSERSPGDTQYF
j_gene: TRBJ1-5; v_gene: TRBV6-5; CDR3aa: CASSSANRQVQPQHF
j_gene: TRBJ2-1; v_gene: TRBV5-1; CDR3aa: CASSLNGGSYNEQFF
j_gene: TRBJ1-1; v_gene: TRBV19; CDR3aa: CASSQTGGTEAFF
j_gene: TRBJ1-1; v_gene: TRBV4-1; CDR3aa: CASSLGQGNTEAFF
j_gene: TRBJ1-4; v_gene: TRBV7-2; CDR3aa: CASSSLGGGAANEKLFF
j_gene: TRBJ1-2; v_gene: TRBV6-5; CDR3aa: CASSYGTVAAGYTF
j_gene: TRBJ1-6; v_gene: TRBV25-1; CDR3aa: CASSTTTIRGYSPLHF
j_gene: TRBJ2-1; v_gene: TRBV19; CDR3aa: CASTWTSGSYNEQFF
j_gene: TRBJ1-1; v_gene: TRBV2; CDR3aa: CASSPYRSTEAFF
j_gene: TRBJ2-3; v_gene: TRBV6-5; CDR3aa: CASSYRGRGVADTQYF
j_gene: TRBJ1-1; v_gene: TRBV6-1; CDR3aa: CASSEVGQGVEAFF
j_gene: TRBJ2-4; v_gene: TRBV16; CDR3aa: CASSPVNRGTQNIQYF
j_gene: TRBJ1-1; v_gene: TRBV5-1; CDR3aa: CASSLSGEVKAFF
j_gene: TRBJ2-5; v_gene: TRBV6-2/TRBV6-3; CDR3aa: CASSGGTTGTQYF
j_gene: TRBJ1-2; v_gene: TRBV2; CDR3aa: CASTPEGGIGYTF
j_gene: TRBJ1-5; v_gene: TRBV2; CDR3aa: CASSQLQAGDLGRHQPQHF
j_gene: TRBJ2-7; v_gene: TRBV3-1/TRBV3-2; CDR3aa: CASSQVGQVYEQYF
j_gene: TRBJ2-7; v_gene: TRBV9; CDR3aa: CASSEGTGDYEQYF
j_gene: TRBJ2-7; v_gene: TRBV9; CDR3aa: CASSVDASGYEQYF
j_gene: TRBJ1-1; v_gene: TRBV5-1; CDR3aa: CASRADRQNTEAFF
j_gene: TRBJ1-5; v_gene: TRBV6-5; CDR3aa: CASRGQGPNQPQHF
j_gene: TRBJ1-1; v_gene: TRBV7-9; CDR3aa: CASSLQGSTEAFF
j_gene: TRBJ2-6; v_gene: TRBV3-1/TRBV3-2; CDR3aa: CASTNSGANVLTF
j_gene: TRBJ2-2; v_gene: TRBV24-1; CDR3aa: CATSDLGGKGTGELFF
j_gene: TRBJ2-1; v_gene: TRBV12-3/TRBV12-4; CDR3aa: CASSPRGEQFF
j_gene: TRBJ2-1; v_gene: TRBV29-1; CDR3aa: CSVATRSYNEQFF
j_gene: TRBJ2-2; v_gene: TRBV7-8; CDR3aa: CASSLRRGATGELFF
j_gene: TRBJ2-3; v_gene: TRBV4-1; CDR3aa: CASSQGFGFSSGSADTQYF
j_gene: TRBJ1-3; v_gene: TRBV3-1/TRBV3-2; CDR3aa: CASSQDLTGVGNTIYF
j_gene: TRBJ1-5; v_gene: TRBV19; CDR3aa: CASVGAGGPNNQPQHF